The present entry profiles one TCR beta chain with its context. CDR3 length: 16 amino acids. Germline V lookup: CDR1 SGDLS, CDR2 YYNGEE. V gave up 3 bases and J gave up 5 bases, with 20 bases separating them. These data are taken from a study of blood T cell repertoires in COVID-19. Looking at the study overall: The samples span acute and convalescent COVID-19 from the United States, Italy and Spain. Nucleic acid was either cDNA or gDNA, and it came from T cells, B-cell-depleted T cells, or PBMCs.

Per the original methods: From reference gene primer amplification, estimates of nucleated cell counts were derived. TCRdb's copy holds only in-frame clones and misses some; the assay was immunoSEQ multiplex PCR. The DNA gave D and trimming, while V, J and clone size come from that table. This sample has approximately 82,000 clones; around 89% occur once, and the top ten carry 14%. The sample was peripheral blood. The chain links TRBV9 to TRBJ1-1; D may be TRBD1 (5 bases). The origin of this receptor is a man between 70 and 80 years old with active or convalescent COVID-19. CDR3 sequence reads: CASSAGLPTEKTEAFF. CDR3 nucleotides: TGTGCCAGCAGCGCGGGACTCCCAACAGAGAAGACTGAAGCTTTCTTT.